These 18 T cell receptor beta chains share one sample of origin, sequenced in a study of T cells in women clearing cervical HPV infection. The table came from immunoSEQ multiplex PCR; TCRdb's copy has only in-frame clones and leaves some out. The table for this sample gives about 39,000 clones. Sequenced material: blood buffy coat. These receptor sequences come from a woman between 18 and 69 years old with a cervical HPV16 infection that either progressed to CIN3+ or cleared (not recorded which).

Points on this clone: The read ends 3 residues before the CDR3 terminus; that terminus is restored from the germline J gene. This rearrangement joins TRBV6-1 to TRBJ1-4, with D unclear. The CDR3 sequence is 11 residues long. Germline CDR1 MNHNS, CDR2 SASEGT. CDR3 DNA, as far as it was read: TGTGCCAGCAGTGAAGGGCTCCCA. Amino acid sequence: CASSEGLP. The whole CDR3 is CASSEGLPLFF.

In regard to this clone: Read coverage stops 3 residues before the CDR3 terminus; the germline J gene supplies the remainder. V is TRBV18 and J is TRBJ2-7; D ambiguous. The germline V gene encodes CDR1 KGHSH and CDR2 LQKENI. The germline V and J ends were trimmed by 0 bases and 0 bases, with 9 bases remaining between them. CDR3 length equals 15 residues. The CDR3 sequence is CASSPPRSPSYEQYF. The covered CDR3 bases are TGTGCCAGCTCACCACCGAGGTCCCCCTCCTACGAG.

Concerning this clone: The read stops 3 residues short of the end of the CDR3; the missing end is completed from the germline J gene. V and J are TRBV5-4 and TRBJ2-5; D not certain. CDR3 length equals 12 residues. V was shortened by 0 bases and J by 7 bases, with 7 bases between the two germline ends. Germline CDR1 reads SGHNT; CDR2 reads YYREEE (reference sequence). Partial CDR3 DNA: TGTGCCAGCAGCTTGGACTCCCGGACC. This encodes CASSLDSRT. The CDR3 reads in full as CASSLDSRTQYF.

With respect to this clone: Read data end 3 residues before the CDR3 end; the end is taken from the germline J gene. The V and J genes are TRBV14 and TRBJ2-7, with 9 bases fitting TRBD1. This CDR3 spans 14 amino acids. CDR1 SGHDN and CDR2 FVKESK come from the germline V gene. After removal of 4 bases from V and 5 bases from J, the junction contained 6 bases not matched to a gene. The CDR3 loop is CASSPGQGADEQYF. The sequenced CDR3 bases are TGTGCCAGCAGCCCGGGACAGGGTGCGGACGAG.

Concerning this clone itself: The CDR3 extends 3 residues past the end of the read, so its final part is completed from the germline J gene. This sequence joins TRBV10-3 and TRBJ2-1, with TRBD1 matching over 8 bases. The CDR3 contains 13 residues. CDR1 and CDR2 from the germline V gene are ENHRY and SYGVKD. The V segment lost 11 bases and the J segment 6 bases; nucleotides outside the gene matches: 9. The part of the CDR3 DNA that was read is TGTGCCTCCACTGGACAGGGAGGCAATGAG. It encodes CASTGQGGNE. The complete CDR3 protein is CASTGQGGNEQFF.

Turning to this clone: From the germline J gene comes the end of the CDR3, since the read stops 3 residues before it. The rearrangement uses TRBV2 and TRBJ2-7, with D unclear. Trimming removed 2 bases from V and 1 base from J, with 12 bases in between. This CDR3 is 15 amino acids long. Per germline, CDR1 SNHLY and CDR2 FYNNEI. The CDR3 bases that were read are TGTGCCAGCAGTGAATTACTGGCAGGATCCTACGAG. This gives the protein CASSELLAGSYE. The whole CDR3 protein reads CASSELLAGSYEQYF.

To note about this clone: The sequenced fragment ends 3 residues before the CDR3 boundary, so the rest is inferred from the germline J gene. V is TRBV19 and J is TRBJ1-1; 7 bases are shared with TRBD1. CDR1 is LNHDA and CDR2 is SQIVND in the germline V gene (reference sequence). CDR3 size: 13 residues. The CDR3 is CASTRGRQGKAFF. The part of the CDR3 DNA that was read is TGTGCCAGTACCCGGGGGCGACAGGGCAAA.

Concerning this clone: The read halts 3 residues ahead of the CDR3 end, with the missing end drawn from the germline J gene. The rearrangement joins TRBV12-3 or TRBV12-4 to TRBJ2-7, with 9 bases lining up with TRBD1. The V gene end was trimmed by 4 bases and the J gene end by 2 bases; junction bases not matched to a gene: 3. CDR3 length: 14 residues. The CDR3 DNA, read in part, is TGTGCCAGCAGTTCCCGGGACAGGGCCTACGAG. Its protein is CASSSRDRAYE. The CDR3 reads in full as CASSSRDRAYEQYF.

Concerning this clone itself: The CDR3 end lies 3 residues beyond the end of the read and is filled in from the germline J gene. The V and J genes are TRBV20-1 and TRBJ1-2; 10 bases match TRBD1. Germline CDR1 reads DFQATT; CDR2 reads SNEGSKA (reference sequence). V lost 1 base to trimming and J lost 4 bases; unmatched junction nucleotides: 15. This CDR3 contains 18 residues. The CDR3 region is CSARVDEGTGDFGYGYTF. The part of the CDR3 DNA that was read is TGCAGTGCTAGAGTGGACGAAGGGACAGGGGATTTTGGCTATGGC.

As for this clone: Read data end 3 residues before the CDR3 end; the end is taken from the germline J gene. This chain links TRBV5-1 with TRBJ2-7; tentatively, D is TRBD1 (5 bases). Germline CDR1 is SGHRS and CDR2 is YFSETQ. There are 14 residues in the CDR3. Trimming took 1 base from V and 4 from J, leaving 12 bases between them. The CDR3 spells CASSLRSGWYEQYF. The covered CDR3 bases are TGCGCCAGCAGCTTGAGGTCAGGGTGGTACGAG.

A remark on this clone: The read ends 3 residues early relative to the CDR3; the germline J gene fills the gap. The V and J genes are TRBV6-1 and TRBJ1-1, with a possible D match to TRBD1 (6 bases). The CDR3 is 14 residues long. Germline CDR1 and CDR2: MNHNS and SASEGT. Trimming shortened V by 4 bases and J by 1 base, and 10 bases separated the two germline ends. CDR3 in amino acids: CASSARGRNTEAFF. CDR3 DNA, as far as it was read: TGTGCCAGCAGTGCCAGGGGCAGGAACACTGAA.

In the case of this clone: Read coverage stops 3 residues before the CDR3 terminus; the germline J gene supplies the remainder. The chain has TRBV19 and TRBJ2-3; D gene uncertain. V lost 3 bases and J lost 2, with 6 bases in between. The germline V gene has CDR1 LNHDA and CDR2 SQIVND (reference sequence). The length of the CDR3 is 13 residues. CDR3 DNA (partial): TGTGCCAGTAGTATCTCCTACACAGATACG. The encoded protein is CASSISYTDT. The CDR3, in full, reads CASSISYTDTQYF.

Worth noting for this clone: The CDR3 end falls 3 residues outside the read, so it is completed with the germline J gene. V and J are TRBV30 and TRBJ2-2; D is perhaps TRBD2 (6 bases). Germline V gene sequence: CDR1 GTSNPN, CDR2 SVGIG (reference sequence). Trimming removed 0 bases at V and 1 base at J, with 12 bases between. The CDR3 length is 16 residues. The part of the CDR3 DNA that was read is TGTGCCTGGAGTGTCCCCGGGACTGAGAACACCGGGGAG. Encoded protein: CAWSVPGTENTGE. The whole CDR3 is CAWSVPGTENTGELFF. The full variable domain, with the rest looked up from reference TRBV30 and TRBJ2-2, is SQTIHQWPATLVQPVGSPLSLECTVEGTSNPNLYWYRQAAGRGLQLLFYSVGIGQISSEVPQNLSASRPQDRQFILSSKKLLLSDSGFYLCAWSVPGTENTGELFFGEGSRLTVL.

Comment on this clone: The read terminates 3 residues before the CDR3 end, so the remaining end is supplied by the germline J gene. V is TRBV12-5 and J is TRBJ1-1; the D gene is possibly TRBD1 (5 bases). The CDR3 has 13 residues. V shed 1 base and J shed 3 bases, with 6 bases lying between them. Looked up from germline, CDR1 is LGHNT and CDR2 is FRNRAP. The part of the CDR3 DNA that was read is TGTGCTAGTGGTTTGGCAGGGTACACTGAA. This gives the protein CASGLAGYTE. The whole CDR3 protein reads CASGLAGYTEAFF.

Notes on this clone: Read coverage stops 3 residues before the CDR3 terminus; the germline J gene supplies the remainder. The rearrangement uses TRBV20-1 and TRBJ1-2, with 7 bases lining up with TRBD1. The CDR3 totals 13 residues. V was clipped by 4 bases and J by 6 bases; unmatched bases: 8. CDR1 is DFQATT, CDR2 SNEGSKA, per germline (reference sequence). CDR3 sequence: CSATRDRGHGYTF. The DNA read from the CDR3 is TGCAGTGCTACCCGGGACAGAGGGCATGGC.

With respect to this clone: The read finishes 3 residues shy of the CDR3 end, and the germline J gene is used to complete it. The chain couples TRBV19 to TRBJ2-3, with TRBD2 matching 8 bases. The CDR3 extends over 15 amino acids. CDR1 and CDR2 from the germline V gene are LNHDA and SQIVND (reference sequence). V was clipped by 4 bases and J by 1 base; unmatched bases: 4. CDR3 DNA (partial): TGTGCCAGTAGTAGTATTAGCGGGGGCACAGATACG. Translating gives CASSSISGGTDT. The full CDR3 protein reads CASSSISGGTDTQYF.

As for this clone: The read is 3 residues too short to cover the CDR3 end, so that end is filled in from the germline J gene. The J gene is TRBJ2-5, the V gene TRBV5-8, with D possibly TRBD1 on 5 matching bases. Trimming removed 4 bases at V and 5 bases at J, with 12 bases between. Germline V lookup: CDR1 SGHTS, CDR2 YDEGEE. The CDR3 contains 13 residues. CDR3 amino acids: CASSDTGVETQYF. Partial CDR3 DNA: TGTGCCAGCAGCGACACAGGCGTCGAGACC.

CDR3 DNA, as far as it was read: TGTGCCAGCAGCTTGGGTACAGGGGGATACTATGGC. Protein: CASSLGTGGYYG. The entire CDR3 protein reads CASSLGTGGYYGYTF. The chain carries TRBV5-6 and TRBJ1-2; 8 bases are a match to TRBD1. Sequencing ends 3 residues short of the CDR3 end; the germline J gene provides the rest. Germline V gene lookup returns CDR1 SGHDT and CDR2 YYEEEE. CDR3 length: 15 residues. The J segment lost 3 bases and the V segment lost 0 bases, leaving 4 bases of the junction unmatched.